The 18 T cell receptor beta chains below all came from one sample that was sequenced in a study of blood T cells in healthy people across ages. With a J-beta primer mix and a sample-barcoded 5' primer, a second PCR ran about 7 to 12 cycles. Using its own MiXCR run on the 5' RACE reads, TCRdb lists one record per CDR3 protein. This table holds roughly 1,300,000 distinct CDR3 sequences, approximately 63% found once. The sequencing sample was made of blood. Every receptor here comes from a man aged 18 to 30 in good health.

The V call is TRBV27, the J call TRBJ2-7, with D possibly being TRBD1 or TRBD2 (5 bases each). V lost 5 bases to trimming and J lost 10 bases, with 12 bases between them. The germline CDR1 and CDR2 sequences are MNHEY and SMNVEV (reference sequence). There are 11 residues in the CDR3. CDR3 sequence: CASSGTGIQYF. The CDR3 DNA follows: TGTGCCAGCAGTGGGACGGGGATCCAGTACTTC.

The chain joins TRBV2 to TRBJ2-1, with 13 bases that match TRBD2. Trimming at V came to 11 bases and at J to 0 bases, leaving 7 bases not matched to a gene. CDR3 size: 16 residues. Per the germline V gene, CDR1 is SNHLY and CDR2 is FYNNEI. The CDR3 coding sequence is TGTGCCGGCGGGACTAGCGGGGAAAGCTCCTACAATGAGCAGTTCTTC. It encodes CAGGTSGESSYNEQFF. The variable domain in full, with the rest retrieved from reference TRBV2 and TRBJ2-1, is EPEVTQTPSHQVTQMGQEVILRCVPISNHLYFYWYRQILGQKVEFLVSFYNNEISEKSEIFDDQFSVERPDGSNFTLKIRSTKLEDSAMYFCAGGTSGESSYNEQFFGPGTRLTVL.

The V and J genes are TRBV15 and TRBJ1-5; D might be TRBD1 (5 bases). In germline, CDR1 is LNHNV, CDR2 YYDKDF (reference sequence). The CDR3 consists of 13 residues. Trimming left V 1 base short and J 7 bases short, with 8 bases between. As DNA, the CDR3 is TGTGCCACCAGCAGAGGAGGGGTCCAGCCCCAGCATTTT. It translates to CATSRGGVQPQHF.

Only one count was recorded for this clonotype. This sequence joins TRBV28 and TRBJ2-7; D gene unclear. The better agreement between TRBJ2-4 and the DNA end casts doubt on the J call. The CDR3 is 11 amino acids. The germline V gene has CDR1 MDHEN and CDR2 SYDVKM. CDR3 coding DNA: TGTGCCAGCAAGGGTGGAAACATTCAGTACTTC. Amino acid sequence: CASKGGNIQYF.

The V gene is TRBV12-2, the J gene TRBJ2-7. TRBV12-2 corresponds to a pseudogene. The CDR3 is 15 amino acids. The CDR3 DNA reads TGTGCAAGTCGCTTTTTAAGGAGGATTTCCTACGAGCAGTACTTC. It codes for CASRFLRRISYEQYF.

This sequence joins TRBV25-1 and TRBJ1-6, with a possible D match to TRBD1 (6 bases). The V and J ends lost 3 bases and 10 bases respectively, with 10 bases between them. CDR3 length equals 13 residues. Germline V gene sequence: CDR1 MGHDK, CDR2 SYGVNS. The CDR3 nucleotides read TGTGCCAGCAGTGAGACAGGCTACTCACCCCTCCACTTT. This codes for CASSETGYSPLHF.

J is TRBJ2-4 and V is TRBV24-1; a weak D match, TRBD1 (6 bases). The DNA end is more similar to TRBJ2-5, so the J call may be wrong. This CDR3 contains 14 residues. Germline CDR1 reads KGHDR; CDR2 reads SFDVKD. The CDR3 bases are TGTGCCACCAGTGACCGAGGGACACAAGAGACCCAGTACTTC. It translates to CATSDRGTQETQYF.

The chain recombines TRBV6-5 with TRBJ2-6; either TRBD1 or TRBD2 may supply D (6 bases each). The V gene's germline CDR1 is MNHEY and CDR2 SVGAGI. This CDR3 has 16 residues. V lost 2 bases, J lost 0 bases, and 8 bases lay in between. CDR3 sequence: CASSYEGGSGANVLTF. CDR3 sequence (DNA): TGTGCCAGCAGTTACGAGGGGGGCTCTGGGGCCAACGTCCTGACTTTC.

CDR3 nucleotides: TGTGCCAGCAGTTACCGTGGGCTCACCGGGGAGCTGTTTTTT. Protein product: CASSYRGLTGELFF. This rearrangement joins TRBV27 to TRBJ2-2, with D hard to call. V was cut by 4 bases and J by 4 bases, with 10 bases left in between. CDR3 length: 14 residues. Germline-derived CDR1 and CDR2 are MNHEY and SMNVEV (reference sequence).

This chain connects TRBV7-2 to TRBJ2-3; the match to TRBD2 covers 8 bases. From germline, CDR1 is SGHTA and CDR2 FQGNSA. The CDR3 loop spans 15 amino acids. V was pared by 0 bases and J by 7 bases, with 6 bases of the junction left unmatched. CDR3 DNA sequence: TGTGCCAGCAGCTTAGCGTCCAGCGGGGGTAATACGCAGTATTTT. Residues: CASSLASSGGNTQYF. Supplemented by reference TRBV7-2 and TRBJ2-3, the full variable domain reads GAGVSQSPSNKVTEKGKDVELRCDPISGHTALYWYRQSLGQGLEFLIYFQGNSAPDKSGLPSDRFSAERTGGSVSTLTIQRTQQEDSAVYLCASSLASSGGNTQYFGPGTRLTVL.

The genes are TRBV6-1 and TRBJ2-5; 7 bases match TRBD2. Germline V gene data show CDR1 as MNHNS and CDR2 as SASEGT. V lost 0 bases, J lost 2 bases, and 6 bases stayed unmatched. The CDR3 runs 16 residues. CDR3 nucleotides: TGTGCCAGCAGTGAAGCGTTTGGGGGGGGACAAGAGACCCAGTACTTC. Translated, it gives CASSEAFGGGQETQYF.

The rearrangement joins TRBV27 to TRBJ2-5; TRBD2 matches at 8 bases. This CDR3 contains 16 residues. Trimming removed 5 bases from V and 2 bases from J; junction bases left unmatched: 10. The germline CDR1 and CDR2 sequences are MNHEY and SMNVEV (reference sequence). The CDR3 loop reads CASSPLAERVQETQYF. The CDR3 DNA is TGTGCCAGCAGTCCACTAGCGGAGCGGGTACAAGAGACCCAGTACTTC.

The CDR3 reads CASSLDGRPGDEQFF. The CDR3 DNA is TGCGCCAGCAGCTTGGATGGGAGGCCTGGGGATGAGCAGTTCTTC. The genes are TRBV5-1 and TRBJ2-1; a weak D match, TRBD2 (6 bases). The germline V gene has CDR1 SGHRS and CDR2 YFSETQ. V lost 0 bases, J lost 8 bases, and 15 bases lay in between. This CDR3 region has 15 residues.

The chain couples TRBV5-1 to TRBJ1-2; TRBD1 matches 12 bases. The length of the CDR3 is 16 residues. The germline gives CDR1 SGHRS, CDR2 YFSETQ. Unmatched junction bases numbered 9, after V lost 5 bases and J lost 4 bases. This CDR3 reads CASRSPGQGALYGYTF. CDR3 DNA sequence: TGCGCCAGCAGGAGTCCGGGACAGGGGGCCCTCTATGGCTACACCTTC.

This clonotype was counted only a few times. The genes are TRBV7-2 and TRBJ2-1; 10 bases fit TRBD1. CDR1 and CDR2 from the germline V gene are SGHTA and FQGNSA. The junction had 7 bases not matched to a gene; V was cut back by 1 base and J by 10 bases. The CDR3 runs to 15 residues. Written as DNA, the CDR3 is TGTGCCAGCAGCTTAGAAGGGACAGGGGCCAAGGAGCAGTTCTTC. Protein product: CASSLEGTGAKEQFF.

This rearrangement joins TRBV29-1 to TRBJ2-7; tentatively, D is TRBD2 (6 bases). The CDR3 contains 11 residues. Germline V lookup: CDR1 SQVTM, CDR2 ANQGSEA. Trimming pared 7 bases from V and 4 bases from J, leaving 11 bases between. The CDR3 sequence: CSGVAEYEQYF. Here the CDR3 DNA reads TGCAGCGGTGTAGCGGAGTACGAGCAGTACTTC.

On this clonotype itself: One junction end disagrees with the germline gene, perhaps due to a read error. The chain is built from TRBV6-5 and TRBJ1-2, with TRBD1 matching over 12 bases. The length of the CDR3 is 20 residues. Germline loops: CDR1 MNHEY, CDR2 SVGAGI. The CDR3 DNA reads as TGTGCCAGCAGTTACTCCTTTACCGGGACAGGGGGCTATTTAGACTATGACTACACCTTC. Its protein is CASSYSFTGTGGYLDYDYTF.

Only a few counts were recorded for this clonotype. The chain has TRBV12-3 or TRBV12-4 and TRBJ1-6, with D possibly matching TRBD1 (5 bases). The CDR3 loop spans 11 amino acids. Trimming pared 3 bases from V and 13 bases from J, leaving 7 bases between. CDR3: CASSLGTPLHF. CDR3 DNA sequence: TGTGCCAGCAGTTTGGGGACCCCCCTCCACTTT.